The 25 T cell receptor beta chains below were found in one sample sequenced in a study of T cell repertoires and Cas9 in healthy adults. Only in-frame clones appear in the TCRdb table, and some are missing; sequencing was by immunoSEQ multiplex PCR. The table has some 21,000 clones, 90% seen once. Sequenced sample: CD4+ effector T cells (CD127+, CD25-, CD137-, CD154-) from PBMCs; culture status not recorded. These receptors all stem from a human donor in good health.

V is TRBV19 and J is TRBJ1-5; unclear D gene. The CDR3 loop spans 13 amino acids. V lost 5 bases and J lost 8, with 13 bases in between. Germline V lookup: CDR1 LNHDA, CDR2 SQIVND (reference sequence). The CDR3 DNA reads TGTGCCAGTAGTCGCGTCCCACGGGAGCCCCAGCATTTT. It encodes CASSRVPREPQHF.

V gene TRBV5-6 combines with J gene TRBJ1-2, with a weak D call TRBD1 (5 bases). CDR3 size: 13 residues. Germline CDR1 and CDR2: SGHDT and YYEEEE. The V gene lost 3 bases and the J gene lost 4 bases, with 10 bases spanning the gap. DNA for the CDR3: TGTGCCAGCAGCTGGGACTCTCTCTATGGCTACACCTTC. This sequence encodes CASSWDSLYGYTF.

This CDR3 reads CASSFRYGEKLFF. In DNA, the CDR3 is TGTGCCAGCAGCTTTCGTTATGGGGAAAAACTGTTTTTT. This chain joins TRBV5-8 and TRBJ1-4; D is ambiguous. The CDR3 is 13 residues long. CDR1 and CDR2 (germline): SGHTS, YDEGEE. The germline V and J ends were trimmed by 2 bases and 8 bases, with 10 bases remaining between them.

V is TRBV5-5 and J is TRBJ2-5; 7 bases line up with TRBD1. The J call may be wrong; the DNA end is better matched by TRBJ2-7. Germline loops: CDR1 SGHKS, CDR2 YYEKEE (reference sequence). The CDR3 is 15 amino acids. The DNA of the CDR3 is TGTGCCAGCAGCGGGGACAGTTGGAACTCCTACGAGCAGTACTTC. The encoded protein is CASSGDSWNSYEQYF.

The chain employs TRBV7-2 and TRBJ2-5; tentatively, D is TRBD1 (5 bases). The germline gives CDR1 SGHTA, CDR2 FQGNSA. Between the trimmed V and J ends, which lost 5 bases and 1 base, there was a span of 14 bases. The CDR3 consists of 15 residues. CDR3 loop: CASSRTWGVQETQYF. The CDR3 nucleotides read TGTGCCAGCAGCCGGACGTGGGGCGTCCAAGAGACCCAGTACTTC. Full variable domain (outside the CDR3, taken from reference TRBV7-2 and TRBJ2-5): GAGVSQSPSNKVTEKGKDVELRCDPISGHTALYWYRQSLGQGLEFLIYFQGNSAPDKSGLPSDRFSAERTGGSVSTLTIQRTQQEDSAVYLCASSRTWGVQETQYFGPGTRLLVL.

The chain employs TRBV5-4 and TRBJ1-4; D unresolved. The V gene lost 0 bases and the J gene lost 0 bases, with 3 bases spanning the gap. Germline lookup yields CDR1 SGHNT and CDR2 YYREEE (reference sequence). The CDR3 runs 14 residues. This CDR3 is CASSLGSTNEKLFF. The CDR3 bases are TGTGCCAGCAGCTTGGGCTCAACTAATGAAAAACTGTTTTTT.

This chain joins TRBV18 and TRBJ1-5, with 7 bases that match TRBD1. V shed 2 bases, J shed 4 bases, and the junction held 5 bases outside the gene matches. The V gene's germline CDR1 is KGHSH and CDR2 LQKENI. This CDR3 comprises 15 residues. As DNA, the CDR3 is TGTGCCAGCTCACCAACCGGGACAGAAAATCAGCCCCAGCATTTT. It encodes CASSPTGTENQPQHF. The variable domain in full, completed from reference TRBV18 and TRBJ1-5, reads NAGVMQNPRHLVRRRGQEARLRCSPMKGHSHVYWYRQLPEEGLKFMVYLQKENIIDESGMPKERFSAEFPKEGPSILRIQQVVRGDSAAYFCASSPTGTENQPQHFGDGTRLSIL.

The sample holds one count of this clone. The gene calls are TRBV27 and TRBJ2-2, with D hard to call. The CDR3 consists of 17 residues. CDR1 is MNHEY, CDR2 SMNVEV, per germline (reference sequence). V lost 0 bases, J lost 4 bases, and 15 bases lay in between. CDR3 nucleotide sequence: TGTGCCAGCAGTTTATCGTCGGGCAGCTTGACCACCGGGGAGCTGTTTTTT. Amino acids: CASSLSSGSLTTGELFF.

The chain employs TRBV2 and TRBJ1-1; D ambiguous. The V and J ends lost 4 bases and 0 bases respectively, with 6 bases between them. The V gene's germline CDR1 is SNHLY and CDR2 FYNNEI. The CDR3 is made up of 13 amino acids. CDR3 protein: CASSVSMNTEAFF. The CDR3 DNA reads as TGTGCCAGCAGTGTGTCAATGAACACTGAAGCTTTCTTT.

This rearrangement joins TRBV5-4 to TRBJ2-7; 9 bases align to TRBD1. The J segment lost 0 bases and the V segment lost 5 bases, leaving 6 bases of the junction unmatched. CDR1 and CDR2 (germline): SGHNT, YYREEE (reference sequence). This CDR3 contains 15 residues. DNA of the CDR3: TGTGCCAGCAGAACAACAGGGGGCAACTCCTACGAGCAGTACTTC. Translated, it gives CASRTTGGNSYEQYF. Using reference TRBV5-4 and TRBJ2-7 for the parts outside the CDR3, the full variable domain is ETGVTQSPTHLIKTRGQQVTLRCSSQSGHNTVSWYQQALGQGPQFIFQYYREEENGRGNFPPRFSGLQFPNYSSELNVNALELDDSALYLCASRTTGGNSYEQYFGPGTRLTVT.

This clone was detected a few times. The V call is TRBV6-6, the J call TRBJ2-7; tentatively, D is TRBD1 (6 bases). The V and J ends lost 5 bases and 2 bases respectively, with 13 bases between them. This CDR3 has 14 amino acids. Germline assignment: CDR1 MNHNY and CDR2 SVGAGI (reference sequence). The CDR3 is CASSQGHVAYEQYF. The CDR3 nucleotides are TGTGCCAGCAGTCAGGGACATGTTGCCTACGAGCAGTACTTC.

This clone is a singleton in its sample. The chain couples TRBV7-9 to TRBJ2-5; 9 positions agree with TRBD1. Germline values: CDR1 SEHNR, CDR2 FQNEAQ (reference sequence). The CDR3 loop spans 13 amino acids. V gave up 1 base and J gave up 12 bases; unmatched junction bases: 6. The DNA for the CDR3 is TGTGCCAGCAGCTTAGACGGACAGGGGAAAGAGTACTTC. Its translation is CASSLDGQGKEYF.

V gene TRBV7-3 combines with J gene TRBJ2-3; TRBD2 matches at 14 bases. Germline lookup yields CDR1 SGHTA and CDR2 FQGTGA. The CDR3 extends over 16 amino acids. V trimming: 5 bases; J trimming: 3 bases; junction bases outside the gene matches: 4. CDR3 nucleotide sequence: TGTGCCAGCAGCGCTAGACTAGCGGGGGGGACAGATACGCAGTATTTT. Encoded protein: CASSARLAGGTDTQYF.

In this sample, this clone turned up once. The sample holds other DNA sequences that translate to the same CDR3. V gene TRBV5-1 combines with J gene TRBJ2-1, with TRBD1 identical over 7 bases. The CDR3 has 16 residues. The ends lost 0 bases at V and 5 bases at J; junction bases unmatched: 8. The germline V gene encodes CDR1 SGHRS and CDR2 YFSETQ. CDR3 sequence: CASSLVGTERNNEQFF. CDR3 nucleotides: TGCGCCAGCAGCTTGGTAGGGACAGAAAGGAACAATGAGCAGTTCTTC.

The chain combines TRBV6-1 with TRBJ2-3; 8 bases match TRBD2. The CDR3 contains 16 residues. CDR1 is MNHNS and CDR2 is SASEGT in the germline V gene. With 1 base clipped from V and 0 bases from J, the junction kept 3 bases outside the gene matches. The DNA for the CDR3 is TGTGCCAGCAGTGAAGGGACTAGCCCTAGCACAGATACGCAGTATTTT. As protein: CASSEGTSPSTDTQYF.

The chain links TRBV5-1 to TRBJ2-5, with TRBD1 matching over 8 bases. The CDR3 spans 16 residues. Germline CDR1 reads SGHRS; CDR2 reads YFSETQ. The V segment lost 4 bases and the J segment 5 bases; nucleotides outside the gene matches: 13. The DNA for the CDR3 is TGCGCCAGCAGCCACTTGCCCCCAGGGGGCAAGGAGACCCAGTACTTC. Residues: CASSHLPPGGKETQYF.

V usage is TRBV14 and J usage is TRBJ2-2; perhaps TRBD1 as D (6 bases). Looked up from germline, CDR1 is SGHDN and CDR2 is FVKESK. Trimming shortened V by 5 bases and J by 7 bases, and 14 bases separated the two germline ends. This CDR3 spans 14 amino acids. The chain's CDR3 is CASSIPGQHGELFF. CDR3 bases: TGTGCCAGCAGCATCCCGGGACAACACGGGGAGCTGTTTTTT.

V gene TRBV5-5 combines with J gene TRBJ1-2, with 7 nucleotides matching TRBD1. Germline-derived CDR1 and CDR2 are SGHKS and YYEKEE (reference sequence). With V trimmed by 4 bases and J by 4 bases, 7 bases remained unmatched. CDR3 length equals 14 residues. CDR3 DNA sequence: TGTGCCAGCAGCCTTGAGGGGGCCGTCTATGGCTACACCTTC. Amino acids: CASSLEGAVYGYTF.

The CDR3 DNA reads TGTGCCAGCAGCCTAACAGGGGATTACGAGCAGTACTTC. Translated, it gives CASSLTGDYEQYF. V and J are TRBV5-5 and TRBJ2-7; 7 positions match TRBD1. CDR1 SGHKS and CDR2 YYEKEE come from the germline V gene (reference sequence). The CDR3 extends over 13 amino acids. V dropped 4 bases and J dropped 4; count of bases not matched to a gene: 5. The full variable domain, rest sourced from reference TRBV5-5 and TRBJ2-7, is DAGVTQSPTHLIKTRGQQVTLRCSPISGHKSVSWYQQVLGQGPQFIFQYYEKEERGRGNFPDRFSARQFPNYSSELNVNALLLGDSALYLCASSLTGDYEQYFGPGTRLTVT.

In its sample, this clone was seen a few times. The chain employs TRBV5-8 and TRBJ1-3; tentatively, D is TRBD1 (6 bases). CDR1 and CDR2 (germline): SGHTS, YDEGEE. This CDR3 is built from 15 residues. Trimming stripped 4 bases from V and 0 bases from J, with 11 bases between. The CDR3 region is CASSRDTYSGNTIYF. The CDR3 DNA is TGTGCCAGCAGCCGGGACACTTACTCTGGAAACACCATATATTTT. The full variable domain, completed using reference TRBV5-8 and TRBJ1-3, is EAGVTQSPTHLIKTRGQQATLRCSPISGHTSVYWYQQALGLGLQFLLWYDEGEERNRGNFPPRFSGRQFPNYSSELNVNALELEDSALYLCASSRDTYSGNTIYFGEGSWLTVV.

This clone has a single count. The chain has TRBV6-5 and TRBJ1-6; 8 bases map to TRBD1. Germline values: CDR1 MNHEY, CDR2 SVGAGI. The V and J ends lost 5 bases and 6 bases, in that order; junction bases with no gene match: 6. This CDR3 is 15 amino acids long. CDR3 sequence (DNA): TGTGCCAGCAGTCTCAGGGGGCCGGGTAATTCACCCCTCCACTTT. Amino acid sequence: CASSLRGPGNSPLHF.

This rearrangement joins TRBV6-1 to TRBJ1-1; tentatively, D is TRBD1 (6 bases). V gave up 4 bases and J gave up 2 bases, with 11 bases separating them. This CDR3 comprises 14 residues. Germline CDR1 reads MNHNS; CDR2 reads SASEGT. Written as DNA, the CDR3 is TGTGCCAGCAGTGTGATACAGGGAAACACTGAAGCTTTCTTT. Translated, it gives CASSVIQGNTEAFF.

The genes are TRBV6-1 and TRBJ1-5; possible D gene TRBD1, 5 bases. Germline loops: CDR1 MNHNS, CDR2 SASEGT. Trimming left V 2 bases short and J 1 base short, with 9 bases between. CDR3 length: 15 residues. CDR3 region: CASSESGPSNQPQHF. The CDR3 DNA reads as TGTGCCAGCAGTGAATCGGGACCGAGCAATCAGCCCCAGCATTTT.

J is TRBJ1-3 and V is TRBV15; D might be TRBD1 (6 bases). Germline CDR1 reads LNHNV; CDR2 reads YYDKDF (reference sequence). The CDR3 has 15 residues. V lost 1 base to trimming and J lost 2 bases, with 9 bases between them. The CDR3 sequence: CATSRGRDTGNTIYF. CDR3 nucleotides: TGTGCCACCAGCAGAGGCCGGGACACTGGAAACACCATATATTTT.

This clone was seen once. The V and J genes are TRBV5-1 and TRBJ2-7; possible D gene TRBD1, 6 bases. The V end lost 0 bases, the J end lost 3 bases, and 7 bases lay between the germline ends. CDR3 length: 13 residues. CDR1 is SGHRS and CDR2 is YFSETQ in the germline V gene. In DNA, the CDR3 is TGCGCCAGCAGCTTGGTACAGGGCTACGAGCAGTACTTC. Translating it yields CASSLVQGYEQYF.